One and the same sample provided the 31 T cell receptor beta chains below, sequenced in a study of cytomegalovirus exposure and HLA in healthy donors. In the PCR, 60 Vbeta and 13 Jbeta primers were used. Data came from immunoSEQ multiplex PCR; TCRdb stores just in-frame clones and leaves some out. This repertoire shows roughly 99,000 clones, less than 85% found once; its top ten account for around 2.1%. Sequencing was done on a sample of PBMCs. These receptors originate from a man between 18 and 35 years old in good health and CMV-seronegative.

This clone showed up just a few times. The CDR3 protein is CASSPQGQANEKLFF. DNA of the CDR3: TGTGCCAGCAGCCCCCAGGGTCAGGCTAATGAAAAACTGTTTTTT. The genes are TRBV7-9 and TRBJ1-4; perhaps TRBD1 as D (5 bases). V shed 5 bases and J shed 3 bases, with 13 bases lying between them. The CDR3 has 15 residues. Germline CDR1 reads SEHNR; CDR2 reads FQNEAQ (reference sequence). The full variable domain, rest sourced from reference TRBV7-9 and TRBJ1-4, is DTGVSQNPRHKITKRGQNVTFRCDPISEHNRLYWYRQTLGQGPEFLTYFQNEAQLEKSRLLSDRFSAERPKGSFSTLEIQRTEQGDSAMYLCASSPQGQANEKLFFGSGTQLSVL.

The chain's CDR3 is CASSYRSPGQAGELFF. Here the CDR3 DNA reads TGTGCCAGCAGCTATAGAAGCCCTGGACAGGCCGGGGAGCTGTTTTTT. The chain has TRBV7-9 and TRBJ2-2; TRBD1 matches at 7 bases. The germline V gene has CDR1 SEHNR and CDR2 FQNEAQ (reference sequence). The CDR3 runs 16 residues. With 4 bases clipped from V and 6 bases from J, the junction kept 11 bases outside the gene matches.

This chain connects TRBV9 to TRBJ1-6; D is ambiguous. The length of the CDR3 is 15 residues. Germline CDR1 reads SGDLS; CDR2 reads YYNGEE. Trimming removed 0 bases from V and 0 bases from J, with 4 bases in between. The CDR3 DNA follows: TGTGCCAGCAGCGTAGGTATCTCCTATAATTCACCCCTCCACTTT. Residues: CASSVGISYNSPLHF.

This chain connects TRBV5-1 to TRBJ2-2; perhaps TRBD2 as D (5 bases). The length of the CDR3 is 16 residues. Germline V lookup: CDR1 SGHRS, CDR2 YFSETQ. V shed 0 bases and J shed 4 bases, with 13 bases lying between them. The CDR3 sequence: CASSLGSGSSTGELFF. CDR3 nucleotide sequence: TGCGCCAGCAGCTTGGGGTCGGGGTCCAGCACCGGGGAGCTGTTTTTT.

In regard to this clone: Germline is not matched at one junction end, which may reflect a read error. CDR3 sequence: CSVERNGELLF. CDR3 bases: TGCAGCGTTGAGCGGAACGGGGAGCTGCTTTTT. The chain has TRBV29-1 and TRBJ2-2, with TRBD2 as a possible D gene (5 bases). The CDR3 loop spans 11 amino acids. Germline-derived CDR1 and CDR2 are SQVTM and ANQGSEA.

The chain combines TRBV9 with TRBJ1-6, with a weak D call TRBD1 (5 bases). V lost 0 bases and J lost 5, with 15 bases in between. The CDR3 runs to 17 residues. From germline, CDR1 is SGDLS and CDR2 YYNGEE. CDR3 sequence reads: CASSVAQGAPNNSPLHF. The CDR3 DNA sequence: TGTGCCAGCAGCGTAGCTCAAGGGGCTCCCAATAATTCACCCCTCCACTTT.

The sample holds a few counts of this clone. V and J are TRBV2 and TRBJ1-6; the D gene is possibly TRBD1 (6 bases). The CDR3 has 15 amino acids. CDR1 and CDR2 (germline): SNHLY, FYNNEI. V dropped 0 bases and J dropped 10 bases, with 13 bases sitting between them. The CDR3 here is CASSEAAGARSPLHF. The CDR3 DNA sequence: TGTGCCAGCAGTGAAGCAGCAGGGGCGCGCTCACCCCTCCACTTT.

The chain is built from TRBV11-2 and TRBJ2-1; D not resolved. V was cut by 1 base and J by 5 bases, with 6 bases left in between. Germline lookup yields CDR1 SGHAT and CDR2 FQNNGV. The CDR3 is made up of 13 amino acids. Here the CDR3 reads CASSLVVHNEQFF. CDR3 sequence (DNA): TGTGCCAGCAGCTTAGTAGTCCACAATGAGCAGTTCTTC.

Here the CDR3 reads CASSPPGQGANSPLHF. Written as DNA, the CDR3 is TGTGCCAGCAGCCCGCCGGGACAGGGGGCGAATTCACCCCTCCACTTT. The rearrangement links TRBV5-4 to TRBJ1-6, with 12 bases lining up with TRBD1. Trimming cost V 4 bases and J 7 bases; bases outside gene matches: 6. The CDR3 consists of 16 residues. The germline CDR1 and CDR2 sequences are SGHNT and YYREEE (reference sequence).

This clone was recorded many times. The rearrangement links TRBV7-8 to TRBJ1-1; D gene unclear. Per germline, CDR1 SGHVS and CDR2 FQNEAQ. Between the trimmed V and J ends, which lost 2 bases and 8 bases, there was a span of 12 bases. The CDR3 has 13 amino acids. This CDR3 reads CASSLTWAIEAFF. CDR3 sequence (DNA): TGTGCCAGCAGCTTAACTTGGGCCATCGAAGCTTTCTTT.

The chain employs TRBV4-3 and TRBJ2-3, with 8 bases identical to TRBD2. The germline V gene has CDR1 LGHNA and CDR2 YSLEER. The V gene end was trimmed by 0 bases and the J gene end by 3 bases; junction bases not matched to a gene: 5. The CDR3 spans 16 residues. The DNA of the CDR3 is TGCGCCAGCAGCCAAGAGCGGGGGGCTCGGACAGATACGCAGTATTTT. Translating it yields CASSQERGARTDTQYF.

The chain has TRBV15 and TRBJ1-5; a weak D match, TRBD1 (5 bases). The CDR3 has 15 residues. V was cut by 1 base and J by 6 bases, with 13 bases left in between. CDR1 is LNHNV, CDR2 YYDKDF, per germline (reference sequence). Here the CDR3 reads CATSRGQLITQPQHF. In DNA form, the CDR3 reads TGTGCCACCAGCAGAGGACAGCTAATCACTCAGCCCCAGCATTTT.

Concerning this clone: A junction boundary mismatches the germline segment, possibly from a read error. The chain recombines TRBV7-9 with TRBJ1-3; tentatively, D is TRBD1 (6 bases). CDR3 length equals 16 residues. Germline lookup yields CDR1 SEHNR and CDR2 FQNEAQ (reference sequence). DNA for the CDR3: TGTTCCAGCAGCTTAATGGACAGCATTCCTGGAAACACCATATATTTT. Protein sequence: CSSSLMDSIPGNTIYF. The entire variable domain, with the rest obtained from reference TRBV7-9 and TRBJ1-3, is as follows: DTGVSQNPRHKITKRGQNVTFRCDPISEHNRLYWYRQTLGQGPEFLTYFQNEAQLEKSRLLSDRFSAERPKGSFSTLEIQRTEQGDSAMYLCSSSLMDSIPGNTIYFGEGSWLTVV.

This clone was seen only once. CDR3 in DNA: TGTGCCAGCAGTGACAGTACCGGGACAGCCGGCAATGAGCAGTTCTTC. It specifies CASSDSTGTAGNEQFF. The J gene is TRBJ2-1, the V gene TRBV6-4; 7 nucleotides line up with TRBD1. Per the germline V gene, CDR1 is MRHNA and CDR2 is SNTAGT. CDR3 size: 16 residues. V lost 2 bases, J lost 6 bases, and 10 bases stayed unmatched.

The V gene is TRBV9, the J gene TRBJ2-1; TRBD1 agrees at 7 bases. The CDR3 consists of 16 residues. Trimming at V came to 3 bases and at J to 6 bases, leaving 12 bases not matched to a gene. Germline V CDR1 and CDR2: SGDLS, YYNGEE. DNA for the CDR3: TGTGCCAGCAGCGCCAGTACAGGGGTGCGTCGCAATGAGCAGTTCTTC. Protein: CASSASTGVRRNEQFF.

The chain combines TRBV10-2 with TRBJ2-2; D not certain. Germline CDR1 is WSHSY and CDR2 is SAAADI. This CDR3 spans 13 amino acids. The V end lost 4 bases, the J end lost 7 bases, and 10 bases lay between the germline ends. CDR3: CASSGWRSGELFF. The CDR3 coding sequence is TGCGCCAGCAGTGGTTGGAGAAGCGGGGAGCTGTTTTTT.

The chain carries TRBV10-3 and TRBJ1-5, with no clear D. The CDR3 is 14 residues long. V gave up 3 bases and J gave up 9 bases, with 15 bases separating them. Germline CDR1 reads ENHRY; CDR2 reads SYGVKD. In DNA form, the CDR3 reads TGTGCCATCAGTGAACAGTGGTCCTCCCGGCCCCAGCATTTT. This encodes CAISEQWSSRPQHF.

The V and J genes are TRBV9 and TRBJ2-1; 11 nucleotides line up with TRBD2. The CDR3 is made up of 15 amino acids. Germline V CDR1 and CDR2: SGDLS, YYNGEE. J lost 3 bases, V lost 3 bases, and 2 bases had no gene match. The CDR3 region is CASSASGGYYNEQFF. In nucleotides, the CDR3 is TGTGCCAGCAGCGCTAGCGGGGGGTACTACAATGAGCAGTTCTTC.

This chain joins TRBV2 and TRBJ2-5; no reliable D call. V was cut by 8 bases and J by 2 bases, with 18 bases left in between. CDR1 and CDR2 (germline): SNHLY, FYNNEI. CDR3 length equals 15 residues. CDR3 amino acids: CASSWAADPQETQYF. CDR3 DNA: TGTGCCAGCTCCTGGGCCGCAGATCCGCAAGAGACCCAGTACTTC. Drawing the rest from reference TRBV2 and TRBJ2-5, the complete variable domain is EPEVTQTPSHQVTQMGQEVILRCVPISNHLYFYWYRQILGQKVEFLVSFYNNEISEKSEIFDDQFSVERPDGSNFTLKIRSTKLEDSAMYFCASSWAADPQETQYFGPGTRLLVL.

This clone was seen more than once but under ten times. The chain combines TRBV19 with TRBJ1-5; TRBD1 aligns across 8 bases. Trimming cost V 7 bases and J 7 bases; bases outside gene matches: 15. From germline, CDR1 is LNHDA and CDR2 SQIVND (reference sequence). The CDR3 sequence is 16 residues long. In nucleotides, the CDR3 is TGTGCCAGTATTGACAACGGACAGGGATGGATCCAGCCCCAGCATTTT. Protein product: CASIDNGQGWIQPQHF. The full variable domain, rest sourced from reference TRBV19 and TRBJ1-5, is DGGITQSPKYLFRKEGQNVTLSCEQNLNHDAMYWYRQDPGQGLRLIYYSQIVNDFQKGDIAEGYSVSREKKESFPLTVTSAQKNPTAFYLCASIDNGQGWIQPQHFGDGTRLSIL.

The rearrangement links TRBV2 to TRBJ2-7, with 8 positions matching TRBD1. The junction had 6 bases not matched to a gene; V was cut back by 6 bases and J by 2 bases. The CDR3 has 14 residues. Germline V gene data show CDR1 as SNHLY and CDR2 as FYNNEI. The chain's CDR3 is CASRTQGATYEQYF. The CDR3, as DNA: TGTGCCAGCAGAACCCAGGGGGCTACCTACGAGCAGTACTTC.

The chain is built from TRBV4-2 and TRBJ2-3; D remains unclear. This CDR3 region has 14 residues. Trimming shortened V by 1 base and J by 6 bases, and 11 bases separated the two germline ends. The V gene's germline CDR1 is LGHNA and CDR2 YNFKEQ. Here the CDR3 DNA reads TGTGCCAGCAGCCAAGGGCGAGACTCCGATACGCAGTATTTT. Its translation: CASSQGRDSDTQYF.

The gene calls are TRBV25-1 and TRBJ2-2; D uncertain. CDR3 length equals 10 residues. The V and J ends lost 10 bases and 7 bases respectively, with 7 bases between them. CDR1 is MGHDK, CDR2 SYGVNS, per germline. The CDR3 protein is CATFSGELFF. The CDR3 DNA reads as TGTGCCACGTTTAGCGGGGAGCTGTTTTTT.

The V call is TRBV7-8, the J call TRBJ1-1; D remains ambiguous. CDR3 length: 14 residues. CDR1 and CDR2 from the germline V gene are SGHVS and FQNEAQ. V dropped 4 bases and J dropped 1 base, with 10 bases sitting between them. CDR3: CASSSREQNTEAFF. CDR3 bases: TGTGCCAGCAGCTCCCGGGAACAGAACACTGAAGCTTTCTTT.

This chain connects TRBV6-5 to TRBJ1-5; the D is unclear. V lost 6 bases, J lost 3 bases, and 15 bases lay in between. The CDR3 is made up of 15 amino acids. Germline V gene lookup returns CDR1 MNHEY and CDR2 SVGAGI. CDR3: CASRVSGGANQPQHF. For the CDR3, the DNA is TGTGCCAGCAGAGTATCGGGAGGAGCCAATCAGCCCCAGCATTTT.

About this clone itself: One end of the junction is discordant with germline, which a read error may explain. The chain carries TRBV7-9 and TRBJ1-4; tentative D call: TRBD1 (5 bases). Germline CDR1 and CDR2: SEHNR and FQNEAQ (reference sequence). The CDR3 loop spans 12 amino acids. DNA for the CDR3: TGTGCCAGCAGCTTCGGGGGAGTGGCCCCTGTTTTT. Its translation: CASSFGGVAPVF.

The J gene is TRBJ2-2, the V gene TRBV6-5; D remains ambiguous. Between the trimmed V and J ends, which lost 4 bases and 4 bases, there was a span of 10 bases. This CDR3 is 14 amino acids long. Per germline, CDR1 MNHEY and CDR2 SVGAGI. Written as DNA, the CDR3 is TGTGCCAGCAGTTTAGTTGTTCGCACCGGGGAGCTGTTTTTT. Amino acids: CASSLVVRTGELFF.

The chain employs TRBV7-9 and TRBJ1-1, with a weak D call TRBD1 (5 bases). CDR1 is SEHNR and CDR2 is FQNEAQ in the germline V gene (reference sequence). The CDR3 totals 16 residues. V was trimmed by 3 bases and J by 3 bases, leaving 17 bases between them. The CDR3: CASSFIRGPGDTEAFF. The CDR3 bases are TGTGCCAGCAGCTTTATCCGGGGACCGGGGGACACTGAAGCTTTCTTT.

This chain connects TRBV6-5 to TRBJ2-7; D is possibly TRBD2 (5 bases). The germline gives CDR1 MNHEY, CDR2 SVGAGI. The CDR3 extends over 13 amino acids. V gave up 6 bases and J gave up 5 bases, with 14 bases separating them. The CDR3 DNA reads TGTGCCAGCAGAGAAGGACTTCCCCACGAGCAGTACTTC. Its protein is CASREGLPHEQYF.

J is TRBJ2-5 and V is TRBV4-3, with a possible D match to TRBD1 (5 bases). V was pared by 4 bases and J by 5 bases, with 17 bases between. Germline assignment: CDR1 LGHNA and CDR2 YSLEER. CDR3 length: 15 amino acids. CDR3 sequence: CASSLRAQVLETQYF. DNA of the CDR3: TGCGCCAGCAGCCTTAGGGCACAGGTGCTTGAGACCCAGTACTTC.

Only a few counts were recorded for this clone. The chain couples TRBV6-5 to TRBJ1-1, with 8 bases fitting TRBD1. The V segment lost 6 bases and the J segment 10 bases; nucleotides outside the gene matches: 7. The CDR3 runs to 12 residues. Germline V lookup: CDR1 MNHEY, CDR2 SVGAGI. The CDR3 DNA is TGTGCCAGCAGCCCCAACGGACAGGGAGCTTTCTTT. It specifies CASSPNGQGAFF.